Each of the 5 T cell receptor beta chains below was sequenced from the same sample in a study of blood T cell repertoires in COVID-19. The data were produced by immunoSEQ multiplex PCR, yet TCRdb's version contains in-frame clones alone and is incomplete. The data hold about 22,000 clones, with less than 95% observed a single time. Sequencing was done on a sample of peripheral blood. The receptors were sampled from a man between 65 and 85 years old with acute or convalescent COVID-19.

The genes are TRBV6-5 and TRBJ1-5; D gene uncertain. Germline loops: CDR1 MNHEY, CDR2 SVGAGI. The germline V and J ends were trimmed by 6 bases and 3 bases, with 12 bases remaining between them. CDR3 length: 14 amino acids. The CDR3 here is CASRLTGDNQPQHF. In DNA, the CDR3 is TGTGCCAGCAGATTGACGGGAGACAATCAGCCCCAGCATTTT.

V and J are TRBV2 and TRBJ2-1, with TRBD2 matching over 8 bases. With V trimmed by 6 bases and J by 6 bases, 7 bases remained unmatched. CDR3 length: 14 amino acids. In germline, CDR1 is SNHLY, CDR2 FYNNEI. In DNA form, the CDR3 reads TGTGCCAGCAGAGAGCGGGAGTTGGGCAATGAGCAGTTCTTC. As protein: CASRERELGNEQFF.

This chain joins TRBV19 and TRBJ2-1; D might be TRBD1 (6 bases). Germline CDR1 is LNHDA and CDR2 is SQIVND (reference sequence). The CDR3 runs 16 residues. V was trimmed by 3 bases and J by 3 bases, leaving 15 bases between them. DNA for the CDR3: TGTGCCAGTAGTATTCGAGGGGGTGATAGCTACAATGAGCAGTTCTTC. Its protein is CASSIRGGDSYNEQFF. The whole variable domain, filled in from reference TRBV19 and TRBJ2-1, reads DGGITQSPKYLFRKEGQNVTLSCEQNLNHDAMYWYRQDPGQGLRLIYYSQIVNDFQKGDIAEGYSVSREKKESFPLTVTSAQKNPTAFYLCASSIRGGDSYNEQFFGPGTRLTVL.

This chain uses TRBV28 with TRBJ2-3; TRBD2 matches at 9 bases. The length of the CDR3 is 16 residues. The V gene's germline CDR1 is MDHEN and CDR2 SYDVKM. The ends lost 5 bases at V and 1 base at J; junction bases unmatched: 7. DNA of the CDR3: TGTGCCAGCAGTCCTTTAGCGGGAGCGGGCACAGATACGCAGTATTTT. This gives the protein CASSPLAGAGTDTQYF.

In regard to this clone: The sample contains more than one DNA sequence encoding this CDR3. The chain has TRBV18 and TRBJ1-5, with TRBD1 matching 8 bases. Germline trimming cut 3 bases from V and 4 bases from J; bases unmatched to any gene: 2. Per the germline V gene, CDR1 is KGHSH and CDR2 is LQKENI. There are 14 residues in the CDR3. DNA of the CDR3: TGTGCCAGCTCACCCACAGGGGGAAATCAGCCCCAGCATTTT. This sequence encodes CASSPTGGNQPQHF. The variable domain in full, completed from reference TRBV18 and TRBJ1-5, reads NAGVMQNPRHLVRRRGQEARLRCSPMKGHSHVYWYRQLPEEGLKFMVYLQKENIIDESGMPKERFSAEFPKEGPSILRIQQVVRGDSAAYFCASSPTGGNQPQHFGDGTRLSIL.